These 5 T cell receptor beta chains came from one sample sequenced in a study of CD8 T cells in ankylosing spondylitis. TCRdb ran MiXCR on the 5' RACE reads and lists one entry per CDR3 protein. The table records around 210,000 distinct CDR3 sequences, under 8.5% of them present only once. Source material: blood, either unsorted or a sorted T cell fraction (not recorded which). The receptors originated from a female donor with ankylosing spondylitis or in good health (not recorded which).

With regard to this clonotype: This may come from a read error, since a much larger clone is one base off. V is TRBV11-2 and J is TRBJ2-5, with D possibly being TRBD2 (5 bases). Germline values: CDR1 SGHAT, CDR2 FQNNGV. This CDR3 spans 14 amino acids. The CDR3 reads CANSLVWEKETQYF. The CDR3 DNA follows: TGTGCCAACAGCTTAGTATGGGAGAAAGAGACCCAGTACTTC.

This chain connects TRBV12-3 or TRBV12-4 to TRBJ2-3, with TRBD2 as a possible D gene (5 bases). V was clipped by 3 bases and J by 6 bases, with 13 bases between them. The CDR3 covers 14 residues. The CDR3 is CASSFGRVSDTQYF. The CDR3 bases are TGTGCCAGCAGTTTTGGGCGGGTTTCGGATACGCAGTATTTT.

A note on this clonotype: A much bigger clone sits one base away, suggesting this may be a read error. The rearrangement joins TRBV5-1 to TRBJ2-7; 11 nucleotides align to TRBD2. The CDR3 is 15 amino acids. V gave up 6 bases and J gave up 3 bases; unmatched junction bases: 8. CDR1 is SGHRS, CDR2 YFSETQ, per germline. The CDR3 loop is CASTLSLAGGYEQYF. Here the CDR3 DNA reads TGCGCCAGCACTCTTTCTCTAGCGGGGGGCTACGAGCAGTACTTC.

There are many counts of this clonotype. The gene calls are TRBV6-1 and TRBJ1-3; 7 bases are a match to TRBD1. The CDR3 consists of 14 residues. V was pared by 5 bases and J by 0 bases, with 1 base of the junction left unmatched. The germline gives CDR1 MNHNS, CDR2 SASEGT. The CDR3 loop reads CASSRDSSGNTIYF. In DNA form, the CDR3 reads TGTGCCAGCAGTAGGGACAGCTCTGGAAACACCATATATTTT.

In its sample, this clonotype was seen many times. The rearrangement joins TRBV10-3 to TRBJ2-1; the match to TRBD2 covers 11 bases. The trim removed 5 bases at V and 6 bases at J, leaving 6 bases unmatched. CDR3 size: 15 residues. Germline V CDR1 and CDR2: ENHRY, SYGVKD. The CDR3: CAISSSGRRLNEQFF. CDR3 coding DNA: TGTGCCATCAGTTCTAGCGGGAGGCGCCTCAATGAGCAGTTCTTC.